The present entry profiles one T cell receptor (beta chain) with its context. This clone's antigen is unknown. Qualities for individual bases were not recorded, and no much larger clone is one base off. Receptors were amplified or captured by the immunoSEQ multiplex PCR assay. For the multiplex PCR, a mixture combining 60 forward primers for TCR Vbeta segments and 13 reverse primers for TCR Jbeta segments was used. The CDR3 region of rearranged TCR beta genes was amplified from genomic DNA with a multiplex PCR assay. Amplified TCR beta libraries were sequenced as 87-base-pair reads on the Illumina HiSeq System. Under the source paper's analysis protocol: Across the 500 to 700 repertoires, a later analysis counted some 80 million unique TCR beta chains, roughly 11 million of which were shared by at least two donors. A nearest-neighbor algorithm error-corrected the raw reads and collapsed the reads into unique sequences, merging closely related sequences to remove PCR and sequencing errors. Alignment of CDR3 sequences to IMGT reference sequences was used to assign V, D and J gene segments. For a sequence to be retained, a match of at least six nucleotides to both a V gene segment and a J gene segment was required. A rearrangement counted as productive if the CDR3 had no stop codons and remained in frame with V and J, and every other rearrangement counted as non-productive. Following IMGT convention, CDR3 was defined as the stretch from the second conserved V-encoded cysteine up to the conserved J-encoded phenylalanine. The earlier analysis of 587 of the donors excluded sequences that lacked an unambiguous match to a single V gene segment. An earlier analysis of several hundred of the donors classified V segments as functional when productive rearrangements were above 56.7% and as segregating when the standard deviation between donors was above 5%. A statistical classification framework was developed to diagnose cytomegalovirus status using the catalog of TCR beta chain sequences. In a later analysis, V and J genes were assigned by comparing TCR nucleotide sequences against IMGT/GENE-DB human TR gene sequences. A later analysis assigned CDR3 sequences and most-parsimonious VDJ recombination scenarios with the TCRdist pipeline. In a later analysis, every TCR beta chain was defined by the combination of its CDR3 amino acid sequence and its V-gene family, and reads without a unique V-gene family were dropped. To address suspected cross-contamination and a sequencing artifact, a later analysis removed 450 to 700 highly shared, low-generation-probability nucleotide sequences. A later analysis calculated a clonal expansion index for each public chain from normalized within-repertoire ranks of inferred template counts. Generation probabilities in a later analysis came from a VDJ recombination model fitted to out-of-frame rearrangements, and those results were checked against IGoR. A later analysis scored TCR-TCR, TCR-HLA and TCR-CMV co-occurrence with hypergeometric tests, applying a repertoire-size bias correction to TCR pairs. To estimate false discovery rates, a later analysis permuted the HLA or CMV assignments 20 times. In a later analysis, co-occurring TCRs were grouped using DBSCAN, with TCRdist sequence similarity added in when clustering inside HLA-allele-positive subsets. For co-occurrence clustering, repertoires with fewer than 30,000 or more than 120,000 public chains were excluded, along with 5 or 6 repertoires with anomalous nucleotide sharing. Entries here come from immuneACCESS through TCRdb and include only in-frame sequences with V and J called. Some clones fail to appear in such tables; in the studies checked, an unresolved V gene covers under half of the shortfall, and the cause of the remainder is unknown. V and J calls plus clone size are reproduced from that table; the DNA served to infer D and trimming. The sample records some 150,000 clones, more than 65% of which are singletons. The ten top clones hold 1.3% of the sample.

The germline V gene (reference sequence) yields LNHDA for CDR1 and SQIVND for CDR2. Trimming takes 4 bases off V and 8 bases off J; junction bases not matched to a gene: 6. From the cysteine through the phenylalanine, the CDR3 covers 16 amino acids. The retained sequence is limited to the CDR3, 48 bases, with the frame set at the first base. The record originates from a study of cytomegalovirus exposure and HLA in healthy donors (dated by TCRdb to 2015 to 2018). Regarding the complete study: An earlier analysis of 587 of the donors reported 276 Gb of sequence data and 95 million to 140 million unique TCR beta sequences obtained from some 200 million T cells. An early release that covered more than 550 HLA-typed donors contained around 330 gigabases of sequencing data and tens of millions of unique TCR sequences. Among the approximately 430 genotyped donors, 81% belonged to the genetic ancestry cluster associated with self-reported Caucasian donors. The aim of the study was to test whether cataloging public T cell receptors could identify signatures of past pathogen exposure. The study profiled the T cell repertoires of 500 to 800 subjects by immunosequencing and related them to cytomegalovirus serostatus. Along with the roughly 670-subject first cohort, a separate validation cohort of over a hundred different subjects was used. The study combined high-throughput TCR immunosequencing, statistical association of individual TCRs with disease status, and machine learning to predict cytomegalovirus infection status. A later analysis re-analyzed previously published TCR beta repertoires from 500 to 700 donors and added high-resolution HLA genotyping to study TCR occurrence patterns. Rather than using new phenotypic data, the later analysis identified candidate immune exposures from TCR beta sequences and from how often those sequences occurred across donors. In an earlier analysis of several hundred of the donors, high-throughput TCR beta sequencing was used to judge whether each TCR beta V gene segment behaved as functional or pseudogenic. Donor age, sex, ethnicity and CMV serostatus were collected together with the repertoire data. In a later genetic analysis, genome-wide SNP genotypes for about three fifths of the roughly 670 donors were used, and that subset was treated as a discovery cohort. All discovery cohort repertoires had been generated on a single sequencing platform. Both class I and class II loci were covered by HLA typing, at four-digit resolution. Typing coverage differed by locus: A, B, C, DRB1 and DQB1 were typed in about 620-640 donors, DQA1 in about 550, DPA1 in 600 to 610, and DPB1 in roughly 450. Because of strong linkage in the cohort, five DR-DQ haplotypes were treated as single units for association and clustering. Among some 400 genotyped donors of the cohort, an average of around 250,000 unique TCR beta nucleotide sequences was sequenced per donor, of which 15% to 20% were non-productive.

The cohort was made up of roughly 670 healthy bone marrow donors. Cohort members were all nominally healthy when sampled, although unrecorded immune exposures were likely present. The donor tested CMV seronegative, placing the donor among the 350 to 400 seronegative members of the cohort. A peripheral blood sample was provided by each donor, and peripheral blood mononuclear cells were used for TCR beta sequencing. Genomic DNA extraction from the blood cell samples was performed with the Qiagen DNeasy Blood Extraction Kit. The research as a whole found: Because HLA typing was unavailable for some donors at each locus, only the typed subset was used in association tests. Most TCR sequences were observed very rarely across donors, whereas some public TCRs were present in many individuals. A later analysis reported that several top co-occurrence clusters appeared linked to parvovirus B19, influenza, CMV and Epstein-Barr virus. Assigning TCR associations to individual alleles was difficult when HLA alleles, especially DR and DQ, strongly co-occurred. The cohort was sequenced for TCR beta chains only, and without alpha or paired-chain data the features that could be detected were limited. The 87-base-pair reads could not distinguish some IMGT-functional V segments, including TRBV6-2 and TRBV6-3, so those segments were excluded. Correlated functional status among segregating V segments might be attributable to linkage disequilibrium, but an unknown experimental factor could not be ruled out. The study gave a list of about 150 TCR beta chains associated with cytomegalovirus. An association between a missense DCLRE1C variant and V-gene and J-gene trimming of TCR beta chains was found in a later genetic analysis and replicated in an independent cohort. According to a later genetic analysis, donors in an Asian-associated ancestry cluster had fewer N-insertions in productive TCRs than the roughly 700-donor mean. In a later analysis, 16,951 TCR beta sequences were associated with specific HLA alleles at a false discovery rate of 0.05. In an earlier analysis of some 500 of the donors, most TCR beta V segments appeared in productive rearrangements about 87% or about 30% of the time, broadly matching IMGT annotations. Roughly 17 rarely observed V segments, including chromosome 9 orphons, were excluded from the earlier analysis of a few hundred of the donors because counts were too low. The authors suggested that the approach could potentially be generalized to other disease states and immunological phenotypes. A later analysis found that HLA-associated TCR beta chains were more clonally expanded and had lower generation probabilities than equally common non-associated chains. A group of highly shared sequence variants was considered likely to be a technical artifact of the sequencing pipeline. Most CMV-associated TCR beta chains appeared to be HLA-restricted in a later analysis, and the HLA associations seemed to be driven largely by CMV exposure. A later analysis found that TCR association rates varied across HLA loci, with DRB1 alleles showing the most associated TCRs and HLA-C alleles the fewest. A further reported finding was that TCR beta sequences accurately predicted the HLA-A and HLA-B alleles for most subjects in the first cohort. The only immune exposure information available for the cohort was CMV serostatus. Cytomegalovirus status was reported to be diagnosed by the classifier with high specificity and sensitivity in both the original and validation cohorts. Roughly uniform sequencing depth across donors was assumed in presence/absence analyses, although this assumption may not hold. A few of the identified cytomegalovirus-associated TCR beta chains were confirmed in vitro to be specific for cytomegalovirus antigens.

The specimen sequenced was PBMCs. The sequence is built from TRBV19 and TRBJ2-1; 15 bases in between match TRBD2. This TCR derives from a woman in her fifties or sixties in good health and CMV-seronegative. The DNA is TGTGCCAGTAGTAGGGGACTAGCGGGGGGTATGGATGAGCAGTTCTTC. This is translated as CASSRGLAGGMDEQFF.